This TCR beta chain was found in a study of T cells in Graves' hyperthyroidism and ophthalmopathy. This clonotype was seen at least ten times. What was amplified from RNA transcripts were TCR beta CDR3 regions. A first-round RT-PCR of the TCR CDR3 used the HTBI primer set. One entry per CDR3 protein, called by TCRdb with MiXCR from the multiplex PCR reads. The sample has approximately 690,000 distinct CDR3 sequences, approximately 15% seen once. Trimming cost V 3 bases and J 5 bases; bases outside gene matches: 7. The CDR3 loop spans 16 amino acids. The germline CDR1 and CDR2 sequences are SGHVS and FQNEAQ.

The sequenced sample consisted of blood. The receptor's source is a woman aged 50 to 60 with Graves' ophthalmopathy. V is TRBV7-8 and J is TRBJ2-1; the match to TRBD1 covers 10 bases. CDR3: CASSLPGQGTNNEQFF. CDR3 bases: TGTGCCAGCAGCTTGCCGGGACAGGGGACCAACAATGAGCAGTTCTTC.